This T cell receptor (beta chain) is from a study of Ad26.COV2.S vaccination and SARS-CoV-2 variants. The method was immunoSEQ multiplex PCR; TCRdb's version includes in-frame clones alone and lacks a portion of them. In the table there are roughly 330,000 clones, 85% to 90% of which are singletons. Sample treatment: roughly 20 received Ad26.COV2.S at low or high dose, single or two shots; roughly 5 received placebo; per-sample allocation not given. Sampling was performed 63 days after the first vaccine or placebo injection. Study-level results: Reportedly, after vaccination the spike-specific CD8+ and CD4+ T cell responses displayed substantial breadth.

This clone is a singleton in its sample. The antigen remains unidentified. Here the sequenced sample was peripheral blood, taken in a trial of Ad26.COV2.S vaccine versus placebo. This receptor was obtained from a person aged 18-65 years who received the Ad26.COV2.S COVID-19 vaccine or a placebo.

The CDR3: CASSLVGGAQNTGELFF. CDR3 DNA: TGCGCCAGCAGCCTGGTTGGGGGGGCCCAGAACACCGGGGAGCTGTTTTTT. The V gene is TRBV4-3, the J gene TRBJ2-2; perhaps TRBD2 as D (7 bases). Germline V gene lookup returns CDR1 LGHNA and CDR2 YSLEER. The CDR3 is 17 amino acids. Trimming removed 4 bases from V and 1 base from J, with 16 bases in between.